This T cell receptor beta chain was observed in a study of T cell repertoires in cytomegalovirus infection. Study in general: Indications of both CMV infection and matching HLA type were provided by public TCR beta signatures.

This clonotype came up many times. Antigen: not known. Study outcomes and limitations: Cumulative frequency (of public TCR beta family members) identified carriers of CMV plus the relevant HLA. In two of eight donors, the top clonotype was HLA-C-restricted CMV-specific.

The germline gives CDR1 LNHDA, CDR2 SQIVND (reference sequence). This CDR3 has 15 residues. Losses at the gene ends were 5 bases for V and 0 bases for J; bases not matched to a gene: 6. One entry per CDR3 protein results from TCRdb running MiXCR on the reads. The table lists about 130,000 distinct CDR3 sequences, 8% to 9% of them singletons. V is TRBV19 and J is TRBJ2-7; 8 nucleotides agree with TRBD2. The sequenced material came from PBMCs. The sequence derives from a human donor in good health (CMV status not recorded). Some clones in this sample may be carry-over from other donors' samples. The CDR3: CASSASGGNSYEQYF. For the CDR3, the DNA is TGTGCCAGTAGTGCCAGCGGGGGAAACTCCTACGAGCAGTACTTC.